Following are 16 T cell receptor beta chains from one sample sequenced in a study of T cells in localized non-small cell lung cancer. Clones were read by immunoSEQ multiplex PCR, and TCRdb kept only the in-frame ones, dropping some. The sample holds tens of thousands of clones; around 83% are singletons and the top ten take roughly 7.1%. Material: peripheral blood, obtained before any cancer treatment. The receptors were sampled from a woman aged 18 to 55 with stage III lung adenocarcinoma.

This rearrangement joins TRBV5-5 to TRBJ2-7; D gene ambiguous. The germline gives CDR1 SGHKS, CDR2 YYEKEE (reference sequence). The CDR3 spans 14 residues. Trimming left V 0 bases short and J 3 bases short, with 10 bases between. This CDR3 is CASSLEPWSYEQYF. Here the CDR3 DNA reads TGTGCCAGCAGCTTGGAACCCTGGAGCTACGAGCAGTACTTC.

In DNA form, the CDR3 reads TGTGCCAGACGTGAAGGGACAGGGGTGATCGAGCAGTACTTC. Protein sequence: CARREGTGVIEQYF. This chain uses TRBV6-6 with TRBJ2-7; 10 nucleotides match TRBD1. The J segment lost 6 bases and the V segment lost 9 bases, leaving 11 bases of the junction unmatched. The CDR3 extends over 14 amino acids. Germline loops: CDR1 MNHNY, CDR2 SVGAGI (reference sequence).

The gene calls are TRBV7-9 and TRBJ2-3; TRBD2 matches 8 bases. Trimming took 6 bases from V and 0 from J; bases not matched to a gene: 8. Germline loops: CDR1 SEHNR, CDR2 FQNEAQ (reference sequence). The CDR3 has 16 residues. CDR3 nucleotides: TGTGCCAGCAGTCCTGGACTAGCAGCTAGCACAGATACGCAGTATTTT. This sequence encodes CASSPGLAASTDTQYF.

The rearrangement links TRBV5-3 to TRBJ2-1; 8 bases fit TRBD1. TRBV5-3 carries the ORF label, with uncertain function. The CDR3 sequence is 20 residues long. V dropped 0 bases and J dropped 0; count of bases not matched to a gene: 14. This CDR3 reads CARSLVMDRELRSSYNEQFF. The CDR3 nucleotides are TGTGCCAGAAGCTTGGTAATGGACAGGGAGCTGAGGAGCTCCTACAATGAGCAGTTCTTC.

The CDR3 sequence is CASSQAGLGGSQPQHF. As DNA, the CDR3 is TGCGCCAGCAGCCAAGCGGGTCTTGGGGGTTCTCAGCCCCAGCATTTT. This chain joins TRBV4-1 and TRBJ1-5; D is perhaps TRBD1 (5 bases). Looked up from germline, CDR1 is MGHRA and CDR2 is YSYEKL. The germline V and J ends were trimmed by 1 base and 6 bases, with 16 bases remaining between them. There are 16 residues in the CDR3.

The chain joins TRBV6-4 to TRBJ2-1; TRBD2 matches 9 bases. V was clipped by 6 bases and J by 7 bases; unmatched bases: 10. Germline V gene data show CDR1 as MRHNA and CDR2 as SNTAGT. The CDR3 is 15 residues long. CDR3: CASSQLAGDRNEQFF. The CDR3 nucleotides read TGTGCCAGCAGCCAATTAGCGGGGGATCGGAATGAGCAGTTCTTC.

The chain joins TRBV2 to TRBJ1-2; perhaps TRBD1 as D (5 bases). The germline V and J ends were trimmed by 11 bases and 4 bases, with 17 bases remaining between them. This CDR3 has 13 residues. The V gene's germline CDR1 is SNHLY and CDR2 FYNNEI. CDR3: CASKLGDLYGYTF. The CDR3 DNA is TGTGCCTCCAAGTTGGGGGACCTCTATGGCTACACCTTC.

The chain combines TRBV7-8 with TRBJ2-3; 7 nucleotides match TRBD1. The germline CDR1 and CDR2 sequences are SGHVS and FQNEAQ. CDR3 size: 16 residues. J gave up 1 base and V 5 bases, and 9 bases lay outside the gene matches. The CDR3 is CASSLQGQVGTDTQYF. The CDR3 DNA sequence: TGTGCCAGCAGCCTACAAGGACAGGTGGGCACAGATACGCAGTATTTT.

V usage is TRBV7-9 and J usage is TRBJ2-1; perhaps TRBD1 as D (5 bases). V lost 5 bases and J 4 bases, leaving 18 bases between the germline ends. The V gene's germline CDR1 is SEHNR and CDR2 FQNEAQ (reference sequence). CDR3 length: 16 amino acids. The CDR3 reads CASSRVPKGAYNEQFF. DNA of the CDR3: TGTGCCAGCAGCCGAGTCCCGAAAGGGGCTTACAATGAGCAGTTCTTC.

CDR3 loop: CAWRGGYGYTF. The CDR3 nucleotides are TGTGCCTGGAGGGGGGGTTATGGCTACACCTTC. The chain combines TRBV30 with TRBJ1-2, with a possible D match to TRBD1 (5 bases). V lost 3 bases, J lost 5 bases, and 7 bases lay in between. The germline V gene encodes CDR1 GTSNPN and CDR2 SVGIG (reference sequence). The CDR3 length is 11 residues.

The chain carries TRBV27 and TRBJ2-6; 7 bases are a match to TRBD2. The CDR3 sequence is 17 residues long. Germline V gene data show CDR1 as MNHEY and CDR2 as SMNVEV (reference sequence). After removal of 7 bases from V and 2 bases from J, the junction contained 11 bases not matched to a gene. CDR3 amino acids: CASTPRGGTPGANVLTF. CDR3 bases: TGTGCCAGCACCCCCCGGGGAGGGACCCCTGGGGCCAACGTCCTGACTTTC.

The chain combines TRBV7-3 with TRBJ2-2; perhaps TRBD2 as D (6 bases). V was shortened by 0 bases and J by 5 bases, with 13 bases between the two germline ends. Germline CDR1 SGHTA, CDR2 FQGTGA. The CDR3 contains 16 residues. The CDR3 region is CASSLTGGSPTGELFF. As DNA, the CDR3 is TGTGCCAGCAGCTTAACGGGAGGCAGTCCGACCGGGGAGCTGTTTTTT.

The chain links TRBV15 to TRBJ1-1; D call uncertain. CDR3 length equals 13 residues. V shed 0 bases and J shed 6 bases, with 8 bases lying between them. Germline CDR1 reads LNHNV; CDR2 reads YYDKDF (reference sequence). In nucleotides, the CDR3 is TGTGCCACCAGCAGAGATAAGGGCGCTGAAGCTTTCTTT. Translating it yields CATSRDKGAEAFF.

V gene TRBV4-1 combines with J gene TRBJ1-5, with a possible D match to TRBD1 (5 bases). The CDR3 runs 14 residues. Between the trimmed V and J ends, which lost 1 base and 6 bases, there was a span of 10 bases. Germline V lookup: CDR1 MGHRA, CDR2 YSYEKL. The DNA of the CDR3 is TGCGCCAGCAGCCAAGGAGGGGCTGGTCAGCCCCAGCATTTT. Translation: CASSQGGAGQPQHF.

This chain uses TRBV14 with TRBJ2-7; D ambiguous. The CDR3 runs 15 residues. The germline V gene has CDR1 SGHDN and CDR2 FVKESK. The V gene lost 7 bases and the J gene lost 3 bases, with 19 bases spanning the gap. CDR3 amino acids: CASTETPATVYEQYF. CDR3 nucleotide sequence: TGTGCCAGCACCGAAACACCAGCGACCGTCTACGAGCAGTACTTC.

The chain employs TRBV19 and TRBJ2-1; D uncertain. Trimming pared 7 bases from V and 0 bases from J, leaving 13 bases between. Per germline, CDR1 LNHDA and CDR2 SQIVND (reference sequence). The CDR3 sequence is 15 residues long. In DNA, the CDR3 is TGTGCCAGTACCTCGTCGCAGAGCTCCTACAATGAGCAGTTCTTC. It specifies CASTSSQSSYNEQFF.